This T cell receptor beta chain came from a study of blood T cell repertoires in COVID-19. Study at large: Specimens from acute and convalescent COVID-19 originated in the United States, Italy and Spain. T cells, B-cell-depleted T cells, or PBMCs provided the cDNA or gDNA that served as material.

In the original processing: Nucleated cell number was recorded as an estimate derived from reference gene primer amplification. Using immunoSEQ multiplex PCR, the repertoire was profiled, and TCRdb retains in-frame clones only, with some absent. Clone size and V and J calls were adopted from that table, with D and trimming inferred from the DNA. Of 9,000 to 15,000 clones in the sample, 60% to 75% were seen once. CDR1 and CDR2 (germline): SGDLS, YYNGEE. The CDR3 spans 13 residues. J was trimmed by 6 bases and V by 4 bases; bases with no gene match: 3. This clone appeared a single time. Enrolment of Seattle patients took place during active infection, and they were followed longitudinally.

This chain uses TRBV9 with TRBJ2-2; 7 positions match TRBD2. Material: peripheral blood. This TCR was recovered from a man between 60 and 70 years old with COVID-19, enrolled during active disease. CDR3 loop: CASSSLAPGELFF. The CDR3 coding sequence is TGTGCCAGCAGCTCACTAGCGCCCGGGGAGCTGTTTTTT. The complete variable domain, with remaining parts taken from reference TRBV9 and TRBJ2-2, reads DSGVTQTPKHLITATGQRVTLRCSPRSGDLSVYWYQQSLDQGLQFLIQYYNGEERAKGNILERFSAQQFPDLHSELNLSSLELGDSALYFCASSSLAPGELFFGEGSRLTVL.